This T cell receptor beta chain stems from a study of cytotoxic CD8 clonotypes in ibrutinib-treated CLL. Across the whole study: Investigators reported about 25 partial and 2 complete responses; after median approximately 74 months, approximately 15 patients remained remitted and some 12 progressed. Response material was collected after a median around 12 months of treatment, range 6 to 36. Averaging across samples gave approximately 270,000 productive templates and approximately 87,000 productive rearrangements. Study-wide results and caveats: Clonality increased at ibrutinib response and stayed stable in sustained remission. At progression, however, it fell back toward baseline.

V was shortened by 2 bases and J by 6 bases, with 11 bases between the two germline ends. Germline V CDR1 and CDR2: SGHRS, YFSETQ. The CDR3 is 14 amino acids. Data came from immunoSEQ multiplex PCR; TCRdb stores just in-frame clones and leaves some out. The repertoire holds roughly 300,000 clones, with 70% to 80% as singletons. On this clone: Antigen: not known.

This specimen consisted of PBMCs, obtained at disease progression, from a patient treated with ibrutinib. This TCR was sampled from a human donor with chronic lymphocytic leukemia. The V and J genes are TRBV5-1 and TRBJ2-2, with a tentative D call TRBD1 (6 bases). This CDR3 is CASSLQGTPGELFF. The CDR3, as DNA: TGCGCCAGCAGCTTACAGGGTACGCCCGGGGAGCTGTTTTTT.